Listed below are T cell receptor beta chains from one sample, sequenced in a study of blood T cell repertoires in COVID-19. TCRdb's table, derived via immunoSEQ multiplex PCR, lists solely in-frame clones and lacks some. The repertoire holds around 200,000 clones, with 65% to 85% as singletons. Sequencing used peripheral blood. The receptors come from a man between 40 and 49 years old with active or convalescent COVID-19. The CDR3 runs from the conserved cysteine through the conserved F or W. The D gene is left open where the match is weak. Some rows mark clone size as missing; the rest say once, few, many or name a class of expanded clone.

abundance	v_gene	d_gene	j_gene	CDR3aa	CDR3nt
-	TRBV6-1	-	TRBJ1-5	CASSEVGLSNQPQHF	TGTGCCAGCAGTGAGGTGGGGCTTAGCAATCAGCCCCAGCATTTT
-	TRBV30	TRBD1	TRBJ1-2	CACQNLPRDSLYGYTF	TGTGCCTGCCAGAACCTCCCCCGGGACAGTCTCTATGGCTACACCTTC
-	TRBV6-5	-	TRBJ1-2	CASKAGGSGGYTF	TGTGCCAGCAAGGCAGGAGGGAGCGGCGGCTACACCTTC
-	TRBV6-5	-	TRBJ2-7	CASSYSKQASGEQYF	TGTGCCAGCAGTTACTCGAAGCAAGCGTCGGGCGAGCAGTACTTC
-	TRBV2	TRBD1	TRBJ2-3	CASSERTGGTAYTQYF	TGTGCCAGCAGTGAACGGACAGGGGGCACAGCGTATACGCAGTATTTT
-	TRBV12-3/TRBV12-4	-	TRBJ1-1	CASSLFLRGEAFF	TGTGCCAGCAGTTTATTCTTGCGGGGGGAAGCTTTCTTT
-	TRBV5-1	-	TRBJ2-1	CASSPGTLLGDEQFF	TGCGCCAGCAGCCCAGGGACACTACTCGGCGATGAGCAGTTCTTC
once	TRBV10-1	TRBD2	TRBJ2-7	CASSEGGGTTYEQYF	TGCGCCAGCAGTGAGGGCGGGGGGACCACCTACGAGCAGTACTTC
few	TRBV4-1	-	TRBJ1-6	CASSQGNRFDSPLHF	TGCGCCAGCAGCCAAGGGAACAGGTTCGATTCACCCCTCCACTTT
-	TRBV30	TRBD2	TRBJ2-3	CAWSVGTGGWDTQYF	TGTGCCTGGAGTGTGGGAACGGGGGGTTGGGATACGCAGTATTTT
-	TRBV19	TRBD1	TRBJ1-5	CASSSREGASNQPQHF	TGTGCCAGTAGTTCCCGGGAGGGGGCGAGCAATCAGCCCCAGCATTTT
many	TRBV7-2	TRBD2	TRBJ2-2	CASSLSSGGNTGELFF	TGTGCCAGCAGCCTCAGTAGCGGGGGGAACACCGGGGAGCTGTTTTTT
-	TRBV27	-	TRBJ1-2	CASSHNNYGYTF	TGTGCCAGCAGTCACAATAACTATGGCTACACCTTC
once	TRBV11-3	TRBD1	TRBJ2-7	CASSLNRDSSYEQYF	TGTGCCAGCAGCTTAAACCGGGACAGCTCCTACGAGCAGTACTTC
-	TRBV18	-	TRBJ2-7	CASSPSQGFGYEQYF	TGTGCCAGCTCACCGTCTCAGGGCTTTGGCTACGAGCAGTACTTC
-	TRBV19	TRBD1	TRBJ1-1	CASQGQGSGNTEAFF	TGTGCCAGCCAAGGACAGGGGTCCGGGAACACTGAAGCTTTCTTT
-	TRBV19	TRBD1	TRBJ1-4	CASSISRGGRVEKLFF	TGTGCCAGTAGTATTTCCCGAGGGGGCCGGGTTGAAAAACTGTTTTTT
-	TRBV15	-	TRBJ1-4	CATSRSLDATNEKLFF	TGTGCCACCAGCAGATCATTAGATGCAACTAATGAAAAACTGTTTTTT
-	TRBV5-6	-	TRBJ2-1	CASSRALGGGKYNEQFF	TGTGCCAGCAGTCGCGCCCTCGGAGGCGGAAAATACAATGAGCAGTTCTTC
-	TRBV9	-	TRBJ1-1	CASSPDTEAFF	TGTGCCAGCAGCCCAGACACTGAAGCTTTCTTT
-	TRBV19	-	TRBJ1-2	CASSVQGLGGYTF	TGTGCCAGTAGTGTTCAGGGCCTGGGAGGCTACACCTTC
-	TRBV6-6	-	TRBJ2-6	CASLRSSGANVLTF	TGTGCCAGCCTCAGAAGCTCTGGGGCCAACGTCCTGACTTTC
-	TRBV19	TRBD1	TRBJ1-6	CASSITTGAGSPLHF	TGTGCCAGTAGTATAACGACAGGGGCAGGGTCACCCCTCCACTTT
-	TRBV5-1	-	TRBJ2-2	CASSLQVSGELFF	TGCGCCAGCAGCCTACAGGTTAGCGGGGAGCTGTTTTTT
-	TRBV5-1	TRBD1	TRBJ1-3	CASSRMPRTGFGDSGNTIYF	TGCGCCAGCAGCCGTATGCCCCGGACAGGTTTCGGGGACTCTGGAAACACCATATATTTT
-	TRBV18	-	TRBJ2-3	CASSLDRETQYF	TGTGCCAGCTCCCTAGACCGGGAGACGCAGTATTTT
-	TRBV7-9	-	TRBJ1-1	CAGGRGTEAFF	TGTGCCGGGGGGAGGGGCACTGAAGCTTTCTTT
-	TRBV11-2	-	TRBJ1-2	CASSLGSGYTF	TGTGCCAGCAGCTTAGGATCAGGGTACACCTTC
-	TRBV6-5	TRBD1	TRBJ1-2	CASITRTGRPYGYTF	TGTGCCAGCATAACTAGGACAGGGCGTCCCTATGGCTACACCTTC
-	TRBV7-8	-	TRBJ1-6	CASSPDAGDSPLHF	TGTGCCAGCAGCCCCGACGCAGGGGACTCACCCCTCCACTTT
-	TRBV2	TRBD1	TRBJ2-5	CASSDLAGGNTPPQETQYF	TGTGCCAGCAGTGACCTTGCAGGGGGAAACACCCCCCCACAAGAGACCCAGTACTTC
-	TRBV27	-	TRBJ2-3	CASSLSRADTQYF	TGTGCCAGCAGTCTCTCTCGCGCAGATACGCAGTATTTT
-	TRBV29-1	TRBD1	TRBJ2-1	CSVRRTGGSYNEQFF	TGCAGCGTTAGACGGACAGGGGGCTCCTACAATGAGCAGTTCTTC
-	TRBV9	TRBD2	TRBJ2-7	CASSVGGGEFYEQYF	TGTGCCAGCAGCGTAGGGGGAGGGGAATTCTACGAGCAGTACTTC
-	TRBV19	TRBD1	TRBJ2-2	CASARQGSAGELFF	TGTGCCAGCGCTAGACAGGGTAGTGCCGGGGAGCTGTTTTTT
-	TRBV24-1	TRBD1	TRBJ2-3	CATSDWTRDRQRDTQYF	TGTGCCACCAGTGATTGGACCCGGGACAGGCAGCGCGATACGCAGTATTTT
-	TRBV21-1	-	TRBJ2-5	CASSKDYPRRETQYF	TGTGCCAGCAGCAAAGACTACCCGAGACGGGAGACCCAGTACTTC
-	TRBV4-2	TRBD1	TRBJ2-7	CASSRQGESSYEQYF	TGTGCCAGCAGCCGACAGGGGGAGAGCTCCTACGAGCAGTACTTC
-	TRBV30	TRBD1	TRBJ2-3	CAWSPGTGVLDTQYF	TGTGCCTGGAGTCCCGGGACAGGGGTATTAGATACGCAGTATTTT